This T cell receptor (beta chain) was captured in a study of cytomegalovirus exposure and HLA in healthy donors. Study results and caveats: TCR association rates varied by HLA locus in a later analysis, with DRB1 highest and HLA-C lowest.

The germline CDR1 and CDR2 sequences are SQVTM and ANQGSEA. The CDR3 runs 13 residues. The V gene end was trimmed by 6 bases and the J gene end by 4 bases; junction bases not matched to a gene: 7. About this clone itself: Antigen unknown. No conserved phenylalanine or tryptophan is present at the end of the CDR3, so a read error is the likely explanation.

A multiplex PCR was run with 60 Vbeta primers and 13 Jbeta primers. Profiled with immunoSEQ multiplex PCR; TCRdb holds only in-frame clones, not every one. The sample holds a few hundred thousand clones; about 75% are singletons and the top ten take 1.5% to 2%. The chain links TRBV29-1 to TRBJ1-1; TRBD1 agrees at 8 bases. The sequence came from a woman aged 25 to 39 in good health and CMV-seronegative. The source material was PBMCs. CDR3 loop: CSVSRTGSTEAFL. Written as DNA, the CDR3 is TGCAGCGTCTCCAGGACAGGGAGCACTGAAGCTTTCCTT.